This T cell receptor (beta chain) was obtained from a study of blood T cell repertoires in COVID-19. The repertoire was sequenced with immunoSEQ multiplex PCR; TCRdb's copy has only in-frame clones and lacks some. The sample has 200,000 to 250,000 clones, roughly 84% seen once. Germline V gives CDR1 LGHDT, CDR2 YNNKEL (reference sequence). J lost 8 bases, V lost 1 base, and 10 bases had no gene match. CDR3 length: 16 residues. This clone was seen once. The receptor comes from a man in his fifties or sixties with active or convalescent COVID-19. This chain connects TRBV3-1 (or the pseudogene TRBV3-2) to TRBJ2-5, with 10 bases matching TRBD2. Sequenced material: peripheral blood. The CDR3 loop reads CASSQGLSSGSVTQYF. CDR3 DNA: TGTGCCAGCAGCCAAGGTTTGTCTAGCGGGAGTGTTACCCAGTACTTC.